What follows are 26 T cell receptor beta chains derived from one specimen sequenced in a study of vaccination and CD4 T cells after COVID-19. Their antigen targets remain unknown. Documented treatment: approximately 11-day PBMC culture with coronavirus spike peptide pools or control peptides (ViraFEST assay). The Oncomine TCR Beta short-read assay was applied to DNA of cultured CD4+ T cells. MiXCR was run by TCRdb on the PCR reads, yielding one entry per CDR3 protein. This repertoire shows 22,000 or so distinct CDR3 sequences, 50% to 65% found once; its top ten account for nearly 6%. The sequencing input was CD4+ T cells from blood, cultured in vitro. These receptors all stem from a human donor who had recovered from COVID-19.

This sequence joins TRBV6-1 and TRBJ2-1; perhaps TRBD2 as D (6 bases). With 2 bases removed from V and 5 bases from J, the gap between germline ends came to 16 bases. The CDR3 length is 16 residues. Germline-derived CDR1 and CDR2 are MNHNS and SASEGT. This CDR3 reads CASSELPGSPHNEQFF. The CDR3, as DNA: TGTGCCAGCAGTGAATTACCCGGGAGCCCCCACAATGAGCAGTTCTTC.

This clonotype occurred a few times. The chain joins TRBV6-1 to TRBJ1-2; the match to TRBD1 covers 7 bases. The CDR3 loop spans 12 amino acids. The ends lost 6 bases at V and 8 bases at J; junction bases unmatched: 6. Germline-derived CDR1 and CDR2 are MNHNS and SASEGT. The CDR3 DNA reads TGTGCCAGCAGGACAGGGCATGAGGGCTACACCTTC. Translated: CASRTGHEGYTF.

V gene TRBV19 combines with J gene TRBJ2-3; D perhaps matches TRBD1 (5 bases). The V and J ends lost 4 bases and 1 base respectively, with 15 bases between them. The CDR3 contains 16 residues. Germline CDR1 and CDR2: LNHDA and SQIVND (reference sequence). For the CDR3, the DNA is TGTGCCAGTAGTAACGGATTGGGGCAGGGCACAGATACGCAGTATTTT. It is translated as CASSNGLGQGTDTQYF.

The sample holds one count of this clonotype. The chain uses TRBV11-2 and TRBJ2-7, with TRBD1 matching over 10 bases. CDR1 SGHAT and CDR2 FQNNGV come from the germline V gene. The CDR3 sequence is 15 residues long. After removal of 6 bases from V and 5 bases from J, the junction contained 10 bases not matched to a gene. This CDR3 reads CASRQPGTGDHEQYF. DNA of the CDR3: TGTGCCAGCAGGCAACCCGGGACAGGGGACCACGAGCAGTACTTC.

This sequence joins TRBV14 and TRBJ2-7, with 8 bases matching TRBD2. There are 15 residues in the CDR3. Germline V lookup: CDR1 SGHDN, CDR2 FVKESK. The junction had 8 bases not matched to a gene; V was cut back by 4 bases and J by 3 bases. The CDR3 coding sequence is TGTGCCAGCAGCCCGATCCCGCGGGGGGACTACGAGCAGTACTTC. This sequence encodes CASSPIPRGDYEQYF.

This chain connects TRBV5-1 to TRBJ1-1; perhaps TRBD1 as D (5 bases). CDR3 length equals 14 residues. Germline values: CDR1 SGHRS, CDR2 YFSETQ. Trimming removed 5 bases at V and 3 bases at J, with 14 bases between. The CDR3 is CASSFQPGDTEAFF. The CDR3, as DNA: TGCGCCAGCAGTTTCCAGCCGGGGGACACTGAAGCTTTCTTT.

The J gene is TRBJ1-1, the V gene TRBV2, with a possible D match to TRBD1 (5 bases). The CDR3 covers 16 residues. The V and J ends lost 3 bases and 2 bases respectively, with 16 bases between them. In germline, CDR1 is SNHLY, CDR2 FYNNEI. CDR3 residues: CASSERPPGANTEAFF. The CDR3, as DNA: TGTGCCAGCAGTGAGCGACCCCCCGGGGCAAACACTGAAGCTTTCTTT.

The sample holds a few counts of this clonotype. The chain uses TRBV19 and TRBJ1-2, with D possibly TRBD1 on 5 matching bases. Trimming left V 8 bases short and J 5 bases short, with 18 bases between. Germline CDR1 is LNHDA and CDR2 is SQIVND (reference sequence). The CDR3 consists of 14 residues. The DNA of the CDR3 is TGTGCCAGTCAAAACCCCTGGGCAGGGTATGGCTACACCTTC. It is translated as CASQNPWAGYGYTF.

The V call is TRBV24-1, the J call TRBJ2-2, with D hard to call. CDR1 is KGHDR, CDR2 SFDVKD, per germline. This CDR3 has 17 residues. V lost 3 bases to trimming and J lost 4 bases, with 17 bases between them. The CDR3 nucleotides read TGTGCCACCAGTGATCCGTCGCCCGAATGGAGCACCGGGGAGCTGTTTTTT. Translating it yields CATSDPSPEWSTGELFF.

This clonotype occurred once. The rearrangement joins TRBV6-2 or TRBV6-3 to TRBJ2-5; D may match TRBD1 or TRBD2 (5 bases each). The CDR3 has 15 amino acids. V was pared by 6 bases and J by 8 bases, with 22 bases between. Germline values: CDR1 MNHEY, CDR2 SVGEGT. CDR3 sequence (DNA): TGTGCCAGCAGCCCGACGGGGCGGGCCGGTATAACCCAGTACTTC. Its translation is CASSPTGRAGITQYF.

The chain employs TRBV27 and TRBJ2-7, with TRBD1 matching over 8 bases. This CDR3 contains 13 residues. J gave up 4 bases and V 6 bases, and 5 bases lay outside the gene matches. The V gene's germline CDR1 is MNHEY and CDR2 SMNVEV (reference sequence). The CDR3 spells CASRGTGSYEQYF. DNA for the CDR3: TGTGCCAGCAGGGGGACAGGTTCGTACGAGCAGTACTTC.

This clonotype has a handful of counts. This chain uses TRBV6-1 with TRBJ1-1; TRBD1 matches 8 bases. The CDR3 sequence is 13 residues long. Germline loops: CDR1 MNHNS, CDR2 SASEGT. J gave up 1 base and V 6 bases, and 1 base lay outside the gene matches. CDR3 coding DNA: TGTGCCAGCAGGGACAGGGCGAACACTGAAGCTTTCTTT. Translation gives CASRDRANTEAFF.

CDR3 nucleotides: TGTGCCAGCTCGCCCCAGGGGATGAACACTGAAGCTTTCTTT. It encodes CASSPQGMNTEAFF. The rearrangement uses TRBV18 and TRBJ1-1, with a tentative D call TRBD1 (6 bases). The CDR3 runs 14 residues. Trimming took 6 bases from V and 0 from J, leaving 11 bases between them. Germline loops: CDR1 KGHSH, CDR2 LQKENI.

This sequence joins TRBV6-4 and TRBJ2-5; D may correspond to TRBD1 or TRBD2 (5 bases each). CDR1 MRHNA and CDR2 SNTAGT come from the germline V gene. Between the trimmed V and J ends, which lost 2 bases and 5 bases, there was a span of 9 bases. This CDR3 has 13 amino acids. CDR3 protein: CASSDREGETQYF. The CDR3 bases are TGTGCCAGCAGTGACCGAGAGGGGGAGACCCAGTACTTC.

The chain has TRBV19 and TRBJ1-1, with 7 positions matching TRBD1. The junction had 10 bases not matched to a gene; V was cut back by 7 bases and J by 2 bases. From germline, CDR1 is LNHDA and CDR2 SQIVND (reference sequence). This CDR3 has 15 amino acids. The CDR3 nucleotides are TGTGCCAGTAATGGGCGGCGACAGGGTAACACTGAAGCTTTCTTT. It yields the protein CASNGRRQGNTEAFF.

This chain connects TRBV15 to TRBJ2-7; D gene unclear. V lost 1 base to trimming and J lost 7 bases, with 8 bases between them. Germline-derived CDR1 and CDR2 are LNHNV and YYDKDF (reference sequence). CDR3 size: 12 residues. The CDR3 reads CATSRGGGEQYF. The DNA for the CDR3 is TGTGCCACCAGCAGAGGAGGCGGTGAGCAGTACTTC.

The rearrangement uses TRBV11-2 and TRBJ2-2; a possible D gene is TRBD2 (5 bases). CDR1 is SGHAT, CDR2 FQNNGV, per germline. The CDR3 is 13 amino acids. Trimming took 3 bases from V and 7 from J, leaving 9 bases between them. CDR3 DNA: TGTGCCAGCAGCTTCGAGGGAGTCGGGGAGCTGTTTTTT. Protein product: CASSFEGVGELFF.

This clonotype has more than one count but fewer than ten. V gene TRBV19 combines with J gene TRBJ1-5; 10 bases match TRBD1. Germline V gives CDR1 LNHDA, CDR2 SQIVND (reference sequence). V gave up 10 bases and J gave up 4 bases; unmatched junction bases: 7. The CDR3 has 14 residues. CDR3 sequence: CATMTGGWNQPQHF. CDR3 in DNA: TGTGCCACCATGACAGGGGGCTGGAATCAGCCCCAGCATTTT. The variable domain in full, with the rest retrieved from reference TRBV19 and TRBJ1-5, is DGGITQSPKYLFRKEGQNVTLSCEQNLNHDAMYWYRQDPGQGLRLIYYSQIVNDFQKGDIAEGYSVSREKKESFPLTVTSAQKNPTAFYLCATMTGGWNQPQHFGDGTRLSIL.

This clonotype was counted a few times. The CDR3 DNA is TGTGCCATTGAGGACAGCCATGGCTACGAGCAGTACTTC. Protein product: CAIEDSHGYEQYF. This chain links TRBV24-1 with TRBJ2-7; a weak D match, TRBD1 (6 bases). Trimming stripped 11 bases from V and 3 bases from J, with 16 bases between. Germline CDR1 KGHDR, CDR2 SFDVKD. CDR3 size: 13 residues.

The V call is TRBV15, the J call TRBJ1-2; 7 nucleotides align to TRBD1. V dropped 1 base and J dropped 6; count of bases not matched to a gene: 11. Germline V lookup: CDR1 LNHNV, CDR2 YYDKDF (reference sequence). This CDR3 is 16 amino acids long. The DNA for the CDR3 is TGTGCCACCAGCAGAGGAGTAGGCAGGGGGATGGATGGCTACACCTTC. This gives the protein CATSRGVGRGMDGYTF.

The J gene is TRBJ2-5, the V gene TRBV27; the D call may be TRBD1 or TRBD2 (5 bases each). This CDR3 has 15 amino acids. V was cut by 7 bases and J by 2 bases, with 17 bases left in between. The germline gives CDR1 MNHEY, CDR2 SMNVEV (reference sequence). CDR3 bases: TGTGCCAGCAACGTAGGGCCGGGACGTCAAGAGACCCAGTACTTC. It encodes CASNVGPGRQETQYF.

This chain links TRBV20-1 with TRBJ2-3; TRBD2 is a possible D gene (6 bases). Germline V gives CDR1 DFQATT, CDR2 SNEGSKA (reference sequence). Trimming cost V 6 bases and J 4 bases, with 26 bases left between them. The CDR3 is 17 residues long. The CDR3 reads CSAKGQTRGMRADTQYF. CDR3 bases: TGCAGTGCAAAGGGGCAGACTAGGGGCATGAGGGCAGATACGCAGTATTTT.

This clonotype was seen a handful of times. The J gene is TRBJ2-6, the V gene TRBV11-2; D not certain. V dropped 0 bases and J dropped 0 bases, with 6 bases sitting between them. This CDR3 contains 16 residues. Germline CDR1 and CDR2: SGHAT and FQNNGV. CDR3 loop: CASSLDPGSGANVLTF. In DNA, the CDR3 is TGTGCCAGCAGCTTAGATCCCGGCTCTGGGGCCAACGTCCTGACTTTC.

The genes are TRBV3-1 and TRBJ2-7; 9 nucleotides agree with TRBD2. CDR1 and CDR2 (germline): LGHDT, YNNKEL (reference sequence). The V gene end was trimmed by 7 bases and the J gene end by 3 bases; junction bases not matched to a gene: 13. The CDR3 loop spans 16 amino acids. CDR3 DNA: TGTGCCAGCACCTTAGCGGGAGCGGGAGTCATCTACGAGCAGTACTTC. Translating gives CASTLAGAGVIYEQYF.

This clonotype was seen only a few times. The genes are TRBV12-3 or TRBV12-4 and TRBJ2-7, with a possible D match to TRBD1 (6 bases). The CDR3 spans 15 residues. Between the trimmed V and J ends, which lost 4 bases and 2 bases, there was a span of 15 bases. The CDR3 sequence: CASSSRQARAYEQYF. The CDR3 nucleotides are TGTGCCAGCAGTTCAAGACAGGCTAGAGCCTACGAGCAGTACTTC.

A note on this clonotype: An end of the junction does not agree with germline; a read error may underlie this. This chain connects TRBV4-1 to TRBJ2-2, with D possibly being TRBD2 (6 bases). This CDR3 comprises 17 residues. CDR1 MGHRA and CDR2 YSYEKL come from the germline V gene. The CDR3 DNA sequence: TGCGCCAGCAGCCAAGAAAGGCTAGCGACTAACACGGGGGAGCTGTTTTTT. It specifies CASSQERLATNTGELFF.